A selection of T cell receptor beta chains follows, all from one sample in a study of T cells after yellow fever vaccination. Each CDR3 protein is one row after TCRdb ran MiXCR on the 5' RACE reads. The sample holds about 74,000 distinct CDR3 sequences; roughly 6.9% are singletons and the top ten take 30% to 45%. The sample in question was CD8+ T cells sorted from PBMCs, obtained about 5 days after the first yellow fever vaccination. The receptors were sampled from a man between 18 and 35 years old who received the YFV17D yellow fever vaccine. The CDR3 runs from the conserved cysteine through the conserved F or W. D genes are given only for firm matches. Clone size, where shown, is once, few, many, or a class for clones that have expanded.

abundance	v_gene	d_gene	j_gene	CDR3aa	CDR3nt
many	TRBV5-5	TRBD1	TRBJ1-1	CASSGGTVPPEAFF	TGTGCCAGCAGCGGAGGGACAGTCCCACCGGAAGCTTTCTTT
many	TRBV7-8	.	TRBJ1-4	CASSDGVEEKLFF	TGTGCCAGCAGCGACGGGGTAGAAGAAAAACTGTTTTTT
.	TRBV4-1	.	TRBJ2-7	CASSQAAGAFAYEQYF	TGCGCCAGCAGCCAGGCGGCAGGGGCGTTCGCGTACGAGCAGTACTTC
.	TRBV11-1	.	TRBJ2-4	CASSLATGAWGAKNIQYF	TGTGCCAGCAGCTTAGCGACCGGGGCTTGGGGAGCCAAAAACATTCAGTACTTC
many	TRBV6-2/TRBV6-3	TRBD1	TRBJ1-2	CASSYFPPGQGDYGYTF	TGTGCCAGCAGTTACTTCCCGCCGGGACAGGGAGACTATGGCTACACCTTC
.	TRBV6-2/TRBV6-3	.	TRBJ1-5	CASSELFRDDSNQPQHF	TGTGCCAGCAGTGAGCTTTTCCGGGACGATAGCAATCAGCCCCAGCATTTT
many	TRBV14	.	TRBJ2-1	CASSPTKLNSYNEQFF	TGTGCCAGCAGCCCCACCAAATTAAACTCCTACAATGAGCAGTTCTTC
once	TRBV5-1	TRBD2	TRBJ2-1	CASSSTSGGPHNEQFF	TGCGCCAGCAGCTCGACTAGCGGGGGGCCCCACAATGAGCAGTTCTTC
few	TRBV21-1	.	TRBJ2-7	CASSKAPGQGGREQYF	TGTGCCAGCAGCAAAGCTCCGGGACAGGGAGGTCGAGAGCAGTACTTC
few	TRBV4-1	.	TRBJ2-4	CASSRETGTSNIQYF	TGCGCCAGCAGCCGCGAAACCGGGACCTCAAACATTCAGTACTTC
.	TRBV7-6	.	TRBJ2-7	CASSLGGPPKAEQYF	TGTGCCAGCAGCTTAGGCGGGCCTCCAAAGGCCGAGCAGTACTTC
few	TRBV20-1	.	TRBJ1-5	CSARDLPGLPQHF	TGCAGTGCTAGAGATCTCCCAGGCCTGCCCCAGCATTTT
few	TRBV5-5	.	TRBJ2-3	CASSLSGRTDTQYF	TGTGCCAGCAGCTTGTCGGGGCGCACAGATACGCAGTATTTT
.	TRBV7-9	.	TRBJ1-2	CASSSTRTKANYGYTF	TGTGCCAGCAGCTCGACCCGGACAAAAGCTAACTATGGCTACACCTTC
many	TRBV12-3/TRBV12-4	TRBD1	TRBJ2-4	CASGTVKAKNIQYF	TGTGCCAGTGGGACAGTCAAAGCCAAAAACATTCAGTACTTC
.	TRBV6-5	.	TRBJ1-4	CASSYSLGTGNEKLFF	TGTGCCAGCAGTTACTCGCTCGGGACGGGTAATGAAAAACTGTTTTTT
many	TRBV7-9	.	TRBJ2-5	CASTLSGTVETQYF	TGTGCCAGCACTCTCTCCGGGACTGTAGAGACCCAGTACTTC
many	TRBV27	.	TRBJ1-1	CASSTGGTEAFF	TGTGCCAGCAGTACGGGTGGCACTGAAGCTTTCTTT
many	TRBV7-9	.	TRBJ2-1	CASSPGNEQFF	TGTGCCAGCAGCCCCGGAAATGAGCAGTTCTTC
.	TRBV7-7	.	TRBJ2-5	CASSLIFRTGQETQYF	TGTGCCAGCAGCTTAATTTTCCGGACGGGCCAAGAGACCCAGTACTTC
many	TRBV7-3	.	TRBJ2-3	CASSEGAGGVDTQYF	TGTGCCAGCAGCGAGGGGGCCGGGGGAGTAGATACGCAGTATTTT
.	TRBV15	.	TRBJ1-2	CATSGTDGYGYTF	TGTGCCACCAGCGGAACGGACGGCTATGGCTACACCTTC
.	TRBV4-3	.	TRBJ2-2	CASSQERDRRAGSVTGELFF	TGCGCCAGCAGCCAAGAAAGGGATCGCCGGGCGGGGAGCGTCACCGGGGAGCTGTTTTTT
many	TRBV5-1	TRBD1	TRBJ2-1	CASSPGIGTGGYNEQFF	TGCGCCAGCAGCCCCGGTATAGGGACAGGAGGGTACAATGAGCAGTTCTTC
many	TRBV9	.	TRBJ1-3	CASSPDEGPGNTIYF	TGTGCCAGCAGCCCCGACGAGGGGCCTGGAAACACCATATATTTT
.	TRBV23-1	.	TRBJ1-1	CASSQRDGAAEAFF	TGCGCCAGCAGTCAAAGGGACGGGGCCGCTGAAGCTTTCTTT
.	TRBV5-4	TRBD2	TRBJ2-1	CASSPSAGGQFF	TGTGCCAGCAGCCCCTCCGCGGGGGGGCAGTTCTTC
many	TRBV12-3/TRBV12-4	.	TRBJ2-5	CASSLVIQETQYF	TGTGCCAGCAGTCTCGTGATCCAAGAGACCCAGTACTTC
many	TRBV7-8	.	TRBJ1-5	CASSLGIRGNQPQHF	TGTGCCAGCAGCTTAGGGATAAGGGGCAATCAGCCCCAGCATTTT
few	TRBV4-3	.	TRBJ1-1	CASSHLNTEAFF	TGCGCCAGCAGCCACCTAAACACTGAAGCTTTCTTT
few	TRBV7-6	.	TRBJ1-1	CASSSRGGVNTEAFF	TGTGCCAGCAGCTCCAGGGGCGGAGTGAACACTGAAGCTTTCTTT
few	TRBV7-9	.	TRBJ1-4	CASSSPGQAVGFNEKLFF	TGTGCCAGCAGTAGCCCCGGGCAGGCAGTTGGATTTAATGAAAAACTGTTTTTT
many	TRBV2	.	TRBJ2-1	CASSEGAGPLDEQFF	TGTGCCAGCAGTGAAGGGGCCGGCCCCCTCGATGAGCAGTTCTTC
many	TRBV12-3/TRBV12-4	.	TRBJ2-5	CASSLGPLVGTQYF	TGTGCCAGCAGTTTAGGTCCCCTGGTCGGGACCCAGTACTTC
.	TRBV11-2	.	TRBJ1-1	CASSPRGRGTEAFF	TGTGCCAGCAGCCCCCGCGGCAGGGGCACTGAAGCTTTCTTT
few	TRBV5-6	.	TRBJ2-7	CASSLAGDGYEQYF	TGTGCCAGCAGCTTGGCCGGGGACGGTTACGAGCAGTACTTC
few	TRBV4-1	.	TRBJ1-5	CASSLTGLGSNQPQHF	TGCGCCAGCAGCCTAACAGGGCTGGGCAGCAATCAGCCCCAGCATTTT
.	TRBV5-4	.	TRBJ2-1	CASSLGVGSYNEQFF	TGTGCCAGCAGCTTGGGGGTGGGCTCCTACAATGAGCAGTTCTTC
.	TRBV5-1	.	TRBJ1-1	CASSSKDGREGDTEAFF	TGCGCCAGCAGCTCCAAGGACGGTCGGGAGGGGGACACTGAAGCTTTCTTT
few	TRBV7-8	TRBD1	TRBJ1-1	CASRDRGSREAFF	TGTGCCAGCAGAGACAGGGGCTCCCGGGAAGCTTTCTTT
.	TRBV7-6	TRBD1	TRBJ2-7	CATGRGSNEQYF	TGTGCCACCGGCAGGGGGTCCAACGAGCAGTACTTC
many	TRBV28	TRBD1	TRBJ1-3	CASTGTGVDTIYF	TGTGCCAGCACCGGGACAGGGGTAGACACCATATATTTT
many	TRBV6-5	.	TRBJ1-1	CASSYSGASTTEAFF	TGTGCCAGCAGTTACTCGGGGGCGAGTACCACTGAAGCTTTCTTT
.	TRBV7-6	.	TRBJ2-3	CASSSRVLGPTDTQYF	TGTGCCAGCAGCTCTAGAGTGTTAGGGCCCACAGATACGCAGTATTTT
.	TRBV7-3	TRBD1	TRBJ2-3	CASSLIGTGNPDTQYF	TGTGCCAGCAGCTTAATCGGGACAGGGAACCCAGATACGCAGTATTTT
many	TRBV9	TRBD1	TRBJ1-2	CASTMGTGINHGYTF	TGTGCCAGCACCATGGGGACAGGGATAAACCATGGCTACACCTTC
.	TRBV28	.	TRBJ1-2	CASSVLGISDGYTF	TGTGCCAGCAGCGTCCTTGGAATTAGCGATGGCTACACCTTC